What follows are 2 T cell receptor beta chains derived from one specimen sequenced in a study of vaccination and CD4 T cells after COVID-19. The sample's treatment: 10-day PBMC culture with coronavirus spike peptide pools or control peptides (ViraFEST assay). The Oncomine TCR Beta short-read assay sequenced DNA from cultured CD4+ T cells. TCRdb called the PCR reads again in MiXCR, with one record for every CDR3 protein. The repertoire includes roughly 20,000 distinct CDR3 sequences, roughly 40% of them detected once, and less than 20% sits in the top ten. These receptors are not linked to any known antigen. Here the sequenced sample was CD4+ T cells from blood, cultured in vitro, taken before SARS-CoV-2 vaccination. Source of these receptors: a human donor who received a COVID-19 vaccine.

The rearrangement links TRBV18 to TRBJ2-2; TRBD1 matches 7 bases. Germline CDR1 is KGHSH and CDR2 is LQKENI. There are 16 residues in the CDR3. V was clipped by 3 bases and J by 0 bases; unmatched bases: 4. As DNA, the CDR3 is TGTGCCAGCTCACCCGGGACAGCCGCGAACACCGGGGAGCTGTTTTTT. Translation gives CASSPGTAANTGELFF.

This clonotype was observed a single time. In DNA form, the CDR3 reads TGTGCCAGCAGTGATCACAAGCCAACTAATGAAAAACTGTTTTTT. Encoded protein: CASSDHKPTNEKLFF. The rearrangement joins TRBV2 to TRBJ1-4; unclear D gene. This CDR3 is built from 15 residues. The V and J ends lost 3 bases and 0 bases respectively, with 8 bases between them. CDR1 and CDR2 from the germline V gene are SNHLY and FYNNEI.